A selection of T cell receptor beta chains follows, all from one sample in a study of shared clonotypes between healthy human individuals. Generated by immunoSEQ multiplex PCR, the TCRdb table keeps only in-frame clones and is missing some. The sample records roughly 1,800,000 clones, about 95% being singletons. Input material: naive CD8+ T cells sorted from blood. These TCRs come from a man aged 18-30 years in good health. The CDR3 runs from the conserved cysteine through the conserved F or W. A D gene is named only where the DNA matches it firmly. Expanded clones are given a class, and other clones once, few, many or no size at all.

D gene	J gene	V gene	clone size	CDR3 protein	CDR3 DNA
.	TRBJ2-2	TRBV2	.	CASSVAIGGELFF	TGTGCCAGCAGTGTAGCGATTGGCGGGGAGCTGTTTTTT
.	TRBJ2-1	TRBV13	.	CASSLGTSNEQFF	TGTGCCAGCAGCTTAGGGACCTCCAATGAGCAGTTCTTC
.	TRBJ2-2	TRBV7-3	.	CASSLIGAGTGELFF	TGTGCCAGCAGCTTAATAGGGGCCGGCACCGGGGAGCTGTTTTTT
TRBD2	TRBJ2-7	TRBV5-1	.	CASSLAGGTPYEQYF	TGCGCCAGCAGCTTGGCGGGAGGCACCCCCTACGAGCAGTACTTC
.	TRBJ1-2	TRBV29-1	.	CSVGGDGYTF	TGCAGCGTTGGGGGGGATGGCTACACCTTC
.	TRBJ1-6	TRBV5-1	.	CASTPVSGDLSPLHF	TGCGCCAGCACCCCCGTGAGCGGGGATCTCTCACCCCTCCACTTT
TRBD2	TRBJ2-7	TRBV28	once	CASRELAGGTYEQYF	TGTGCCAGCAGAGAGCTAGCGGGGGGTACCTACGAGCAGTACTTC
TRBD1	TRBJ2-7	TRBV5-4	.	CASSSPGQNYEQYF	TGTGCCAGCAGCTCTCCGGGACAGAACTACGAGCAGTACTTC
.	TRBJ2-7	TRBV28	.	CASSWGAYDYEQYF	TGTGCCAGCAGTTGGGGTGCGTACGACTACGAGCAGTACTTC
TRBD1	TRBJ1-2	TRBV7-9	once	CASSFTGTGAPLGGYTF	TGTGCCAGCAGCTTTACCGGGACAGGGGCCCCATTGGGGGGCTACACCTTC
.	TRBJ2-1	TRBV30	.	CAWSVGRGVEQFF	TGTGCCTGGAGTGTAGGGCGCGGGGTAGAGCAGTTCTTC
TRBD1	TRBJ2-7	TRBV27	.	CASSLWDSSYEQYF	TGTGCCAGCAGTTTGTGGGACAGCTCCTACGAGCAGTACTTC
TRBD2	TRBJ2-7	TRBV7-8	.	CASSSDEGTSGSYEQYF	TGTGCCAGCAGCTCCGATGAAGGGACTAGCGGTTCCTACGAGCAGTACTTC
.	TRBJ2-7	TRBV6-1	.	CASSDTGFHSYEQYF	TGTGCCAGCAGTGATACGGGGTTTCACTCCTACGAGCAGTACTTC
.	TRBJ2-7	TRBV29-1	.	CSVRTGRSYEQYF	TGCAGCGTGCGTACGGGACGAAGCTACGAGCAGTACTTC
.	TRBJ1-4	TRBV6-1	.	CASSAVIGTATNEKLFF	TGTGCCAGCAGTGCAGTAATCGGGACCGCAACTAATGAAAAACTGTTTTTT
.	TRBJ2-7	TRBV5-4	.	CASSLGDSSSEQYF	TGTGCCAGCAGCTTGGGGGACTCCAGTTCCGAGCAGTACTTC